Shown below are 20 T cell receptor beta chains from a single sample sequenced in a study of blood T cell repertoires in COVID-19. Produced via immunoSEQ multiplex PCR; TCRdb's table is partial and in-frame only. Of roughly 260,000 clones listed, roughly nine tenths are singletons. Sequencing input: peripheral blood. The source is a woman aged 45 to 65 who had recovered from COVID-19.

V usage is TRBV10-3 and J usage is TRBJ1-1, with D possibly matching TRBD1 (6 bases). Trimming left V 7 bases short and J 6 bases short, with 18 bases between. Germline V gene data show CDR1 as ENHRY and CDR2 as SYGVKD. CDR3 length equals 14 residues. The chain's CDR3 is CAIMGGGSHSEAFF. The CDR3 DNA is TGTGCCATCATGGGGGGGGGCTCACACTCTGAAGCTTTCTTT.

V and J are TRBV4-3 and TRBJ1-5; D is unclear. This CDR3 is 15 amino acids long. Germline-derived CDR1 and CDR2 are LGHNA and YSLEER. V was cut by 1 base and J by 0 bases, with 7 bases left in between. The DNA of the CDR3 is TGCGCCAGCAGCCAAGTCCACGGTAGCAATCAGCCCCAGCATTTT. Its translation: CASSQVHGSNQPQHF.

To note about this clone: The junction departs from germline at one end; a sequencing error may be responsible. This chain connects TRBV4-3 to TRBJ1-2, with 8 bases lining up with TRBD1. Germline assignment: CDR1 LGHNA and CDR2 YSLEER. The CDR3 covers 15 residues. As DNA, the CDR3 is TGCGCCAGCAGCCAAGATGGGACAGGCCACTATGGCTACATCTTC. It specifies CASSQDGTGHYGYIF.

A remark on this clone: The sample has other DNA sequences that encode this CDR3 too. The J gene is TRBJ1-1, the V gene TRBV7-3; 8 nucleotides agree with TRBD1. The CDR3 is 14 residues long. J gave up 4 bases and V 5 bases, and 6 bases lay outside the gene matches. Germline V gene data show CDR1 as SGHTA and CDR2 as FQGTGA. CDR3 region: CASSLTGVGTEAFF. In DNA form, the CDR3 reads TGTGCCAGCAGCCTGACAGGGGTTGGCACTGAAGCTTTCTTT.

This chain links TRBV18 with TRBJ1-2; 7 bases are a match to TRBD1. Per germline, CDR1 KGHSH and CDR2 LQKENI. Trimming removed 3 bases from V and 6 bases from J; junction bases left unmatched: 4. The CDR3 covers 13 residues. The CDR3 loop reads CASSPSTGDGYTF. The CDR3 coding sequence is TGTGCCAGCTCACCTAGCACAGGGGATGGCTACACCTTC.

This clone was recorded once. V gene TRBV19 combines with J gene TRBJ2-7; perhaps TRBD1 as D (6 bases). Germline V gene sequence: CDR1 LNHDA, CDR2 SQIVND (reference sequence). V was cut by 5 bases and J by 3 bases, with 17 bases left in between. The CDR3 totals 15 residues. This CDR3 is CASSPRQDTNYEQYF. The CDR3 DNA follows: TGTGCCAGTAGTCCCCGACAGGACACAAACTACGAGCAGTACTTC. Variable domain in full (rest from reference TRBV19 and TRBJ2-7): DGGITQSPKYLFRKEGQNVTLSCEQNLNHDAMYWYRQDPGQGLRLIYYSQIVNDFQKGDIAEGYSVSREKKESFPLTVTSAQKNPTAFYLCASSPRQDTNYEQYFGPGTRLTVT.

This clone was detected only once. J is TRBJ1-2 and V is TRBV10-3; no definite D call. Trimming pared 7 bases from V and 4 bases from J, leaving 19 bases between. This CDR3 region has 15 residues. From germline, CDR1 is ENHRY and CDR2 SYGVKD. CDR3: CAITSVQPSGYGYTF. CDR3 sequence (DNA): TGTGCCATCACCTCCGTCCAGCCGTCGGGCTATGGCTACACCTTC.

The rearrangement links TRBV12-3 or TRBV12-4 to TRBJ2-1; D is unresolved. CDR3 length equals 13 residues. Trimming removed 2 bases from V and 8 bases from J, with 10 bases in between. The CDR3 spells CASSLRGVYEQFF. The CDR3 DNA reads TGTGCCAGCAGTTTAAGAGGAGTCTATGAGCAGTTCTTC.

This clone appeared once. V and J are TRBV4-3 and TRBJ2-1, with 8 bases fitting TRBD2. The germline V gene has CDR1 LGHNA and CDR2 YSLEER. V was pared by 0 bases and J by 3 bases, with 1 base of the junction left unmatched. This CDR3 spans 15 amino acids. The CDR3 loop is CASSQELAVYNEQFF. The CDR3 DNA is TGCGCCAGCAGCCAAGAACTAGCGGTCTACAATGAGCAGTTCTTC.

This clone was found a few times. This chain joins TRBV7-2 and TRBJ2-1; 12 bases fit TRBD2. CDR3 length: 17 residues. Germline-derived CDR1 and CDR2 are SGHTA and FQGNSA. Trimming cost V 5 bases and J 3 bases; bases outside gene matches: 8. CDR3 sequence reads: CASSPASGRVVYNEQFF. The CDR3 nucleotides read TGTGCCAGCAGCCCCGCTAGCGGGAGGGTGGTCTACAATGAGCAGTTCTTC.

CDR3: CASKIVGGLDTQYF. CDR3 nucleotide sequence: TGTGCCAGCAAAATTGTCGGGGGGTTAGATACGCAGTATTTT. The V call is TRBV6-5, the J call TRBJ2-3; 7 bases align to TRBD2. Germline CDR1 and CDR2: MNHEY and SVGAGI. V trimming: 7 bases; J trimming: 5 bases; junction bases outside the gene matches: 9. This CDR3 has 14 amino acids.

The chain carries TRBV9 and TRBJ1-4; 8 nucleotides align to TRBD1. This CDR3 is built from 14 residues. Trimming at V came to 4 bases and at J to 8 bases, leaving 7 bases not matched to a gene. Germline loops: CDR1 SGDLS, CDR2 YYNGEE. The CDR3 sequence: CASSPWDRREKLFF. The CDR3 DNA is TGTGCCAGCAGCCCCTGGGACAGGAGGGAAAAACTGTTTTTT.

The CDR3 DNA reads TGTGCCAGCAGTCGCGGTGATCAGCCCCAGCATTTT. It encodes CASSRGDQPQHF. The chain links TRBV12-3 or TRBV12-4 to TRBJ1-5; D ambiguous. V was pared by 5 bases and J by 5 bases, with 7 bases between. This CDR3 is built from 12 residues.

V gene TRBV11-2 combines with J gene TRBJ2-6; 10 nucleotides agree with TRBD1. The CDR3 has 18 residues. Trimming took 3 bases from V and 0 from J; bases not matched to a gene: 5. Germline CDR1 and CDR2: SGHAT and FQNNGV. CDR3 nucleotide sequence: TGTGCCAGCAGCTTTAGGACAGGGGGTAGCTCTGGGGCCAACGTCCTGACTTTC. The encoded protein is CASSFRTGGSSGANVLTF.

The chain uses TRBV6-1 and TRBJ2-7; the D gene is possibly TRBD2 (6 bases). This CDR3 comprises 15 residues. Trimming left V 2 bases short and J 3 bases short, with 14 bases between. CDR1 and CDR2 from the germline V gene are MNHNS and SASEGT. CDR3 coding DNA: TGTGCCAGCAGTGAAACCGGGAGAATCATCTACGAGCAGTACTTC. Translation gives CASSETGRIIYEQYF.

The gene calls are TRBV5-1 and TRBJ2-7, with 9 bases that match TRBD2. Germline values: CDR1 SGHRS, CDR2 YFSETQ. This CDR3 is 15 amino acids long. V dropped 4 bases and J dropped 0; count of bases not matched to a gene: 5. CDR3 loop: CASSPYSGGSYEQYF. The DNA of the CDR3 is TGCGCCAGCAGCCCCTATAGCGGGGGCTCCTACGAGCAGTACTTC.

The chain recombines TRBV28 with TRBJ2-7, with D perhaps matching TRBD2 (6 bases). There are 15 residues in the CDR3. V was clipped by 10 bases and J by 1 base, with 20 bases between them. Looked up from germline, CDR1 is MDHEN and CDR2 is SYDVKM. The CDR3 nucleotides read TGTGCCACCACTTGGGCGGGGCGCCGATCCTACGAGCAGTACTTC. Translation gives CATTWAGRRSYEQYF.

The J gene is TRBJ1-2, the V gene TRBV28; TRBD1 aligns across 7 bases. The germline gives CDR1 MDHEN, CDR2 SYDVKM. Trimming removed 6 bases from V and 0 bases from J; junction bases left unmatched: 16. This CDR3 comprises 18 residues. The CDR3: CASRPTATGVDTNYGYTF. The CDR3 DNA reads as TGTGCCAGCAGACCGACCGCCACAGGGGTTGATACTAACTATGGCTACACCTTC.

The rearrangement links TRBV6-2 or TRBV6-3 to TRBJ2-1; 8 bases map to TRBD2. V shed 6 bases, J shed 8 bases, and the junction held 3 bases outside the gene matches. Germline loops: CDR1 MNHEY, CDR2 SVGEGT. This CDR3 has 12 residues. As DNA, the CDR3 is TGTGCCAGCAGCCGACTAGCGCATGAGCAGTTCTTC. It translates to CASSRLAHEQFF.

V gene TRBV13 combines with J gene TRBJ2-7, with a possible D match to TRBD2 (6 bases). Trimming left V 2 bases short and J 2 bases short, with 19 bases between. Germline CDR1 reads PRHDT; CDR2 reads FYEKMQ (reference sequence). There are 17 residues in the CDR3. CDR3 coding DNA: TGTGCCAGCAGCTTATCCCGGGCTAGCGTCGTACCCTACGAGCAGTACTTC. This encodes CASSLSRASVVPYEQYF.